This TCR beta chain was found in a study of sequential checkpoint blockade in melanoma. Background on the study: Arm A got nivolumab then ipilimumab; arm B the reverse, 1:1.

Treatment: randomized to nivolumab then ipilimumab (arm A) or the reverse (arm B). The CDR3 has 15 amino acids. The junction had 6 bases not matched to a gene; V was cut back by 6 bases and J by 1 base. Germline V gene data show CDR1 as MNHEY and CDR2 as SMNVEV (reference sequence). Measured with immunoSEQ multiplex PCR; TCRdb has only the in-frame clones, and not every one. The sample has some 9,600 clones; around 80% are singletons. This receptor was obtained from a human donor with melanoma. This chain links TRBV27 with TRBJ1-1; TRBD1 aligns across 9 bases. This specimen consisted of CD8+ T cells sorted from blood (inferred from file names), obtained from a patient given nivolumab and ipilimumab in sequence. The DNA of the CDR3 is TGTGCCAGCAGATCCTTGGGACAGGGGAACACTGAAGCTTTCTTT. It is translated as CASRSLGQGNTEAFF.